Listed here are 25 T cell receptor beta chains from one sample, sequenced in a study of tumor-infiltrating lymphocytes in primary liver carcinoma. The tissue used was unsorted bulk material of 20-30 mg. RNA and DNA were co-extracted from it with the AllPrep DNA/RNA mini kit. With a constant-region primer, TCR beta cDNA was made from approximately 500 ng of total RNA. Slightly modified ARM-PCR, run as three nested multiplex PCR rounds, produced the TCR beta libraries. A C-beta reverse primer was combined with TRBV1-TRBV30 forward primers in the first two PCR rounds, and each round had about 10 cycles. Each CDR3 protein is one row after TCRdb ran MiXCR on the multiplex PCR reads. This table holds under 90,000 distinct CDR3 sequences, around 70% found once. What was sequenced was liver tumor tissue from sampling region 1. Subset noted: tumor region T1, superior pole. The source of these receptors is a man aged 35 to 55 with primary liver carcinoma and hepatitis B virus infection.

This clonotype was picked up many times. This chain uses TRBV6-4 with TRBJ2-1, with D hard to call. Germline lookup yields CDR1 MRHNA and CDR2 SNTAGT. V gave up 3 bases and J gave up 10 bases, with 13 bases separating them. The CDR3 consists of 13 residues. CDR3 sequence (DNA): TGTGCCAGCAGTGAATCCACCGGCAGGGAGCAGTTCTTC. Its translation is CASSESTGREQFF.

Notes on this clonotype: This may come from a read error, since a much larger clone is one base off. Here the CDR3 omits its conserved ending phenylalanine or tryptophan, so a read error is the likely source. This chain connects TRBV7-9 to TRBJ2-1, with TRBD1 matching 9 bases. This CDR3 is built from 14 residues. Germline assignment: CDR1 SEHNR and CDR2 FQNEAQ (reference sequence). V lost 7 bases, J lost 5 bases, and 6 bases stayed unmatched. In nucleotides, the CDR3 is TGTGCCAGCACCTCGGGACAGGGCGACAATGAGCAGTTCTTA. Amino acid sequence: CASTSGQGDNEQFL.

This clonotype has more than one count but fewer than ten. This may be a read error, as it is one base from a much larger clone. The CDR3 nucleotides are TGTGCCAGCAGCCAGATTGGGCCCCTCCACTTT. This sequence encodes CASSQIGPLHF. The chain links TRBV5-6 to TRBJ1-6; D unclear. Trimming left V 4 bases short and J 13 bases short, with 9 bases between. This CDR3 has 11 residues. The V gene's germline CDR1 is SGHDT and CDR2 YYEEEE.

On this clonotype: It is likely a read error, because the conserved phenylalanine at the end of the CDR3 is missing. The CDR3 nucleotides read TGTGCCAGCAGTTTAAGGGATTCCTGCGAGCAGTACATC. This translates into CASSLRDSCEQYI. The V and J genes are TRBV28 and TRBJ2-7, with D unresolved. CDR3 length: 13 amino acids. Germline-derived CDR1 and CDR2 are MDHEN and SYDVKM.

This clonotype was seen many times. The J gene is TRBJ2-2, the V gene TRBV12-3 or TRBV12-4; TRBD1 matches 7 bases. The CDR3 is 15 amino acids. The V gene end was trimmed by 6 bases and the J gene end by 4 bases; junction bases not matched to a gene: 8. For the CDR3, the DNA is TGTGCCAGCAGCATGACAGGGTCGCTCACCGGGGAGCTGTTTTTT. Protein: CASSMTGSLTGELFF.

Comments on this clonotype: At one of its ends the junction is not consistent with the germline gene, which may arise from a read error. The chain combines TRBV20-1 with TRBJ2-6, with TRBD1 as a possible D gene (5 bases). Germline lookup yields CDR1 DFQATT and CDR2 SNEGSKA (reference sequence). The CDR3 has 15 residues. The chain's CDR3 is CSAYDTSSGASVLTF. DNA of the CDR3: TGCAGTGCTTACGACACGAGCTCTGGGGCCAGCGTCCTGACTTTT.

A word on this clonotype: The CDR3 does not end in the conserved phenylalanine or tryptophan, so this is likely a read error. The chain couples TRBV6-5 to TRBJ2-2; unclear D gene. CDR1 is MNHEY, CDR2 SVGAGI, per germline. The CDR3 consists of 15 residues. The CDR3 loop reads CVSSYAVDDTGELFS. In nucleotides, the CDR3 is TGTGTCAGCAGTTACGCAGTGGACGACACCGGGGAGCTGTTTTCT.

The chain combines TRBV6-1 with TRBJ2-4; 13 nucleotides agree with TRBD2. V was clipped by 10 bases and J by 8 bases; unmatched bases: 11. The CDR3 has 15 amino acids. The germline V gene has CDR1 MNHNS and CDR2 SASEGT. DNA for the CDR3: TGTGCCAACAGCTCTGGGACTAGCGGGGCAGACATTCAGTACTTC. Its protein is CANSSGTSGADIQYF.

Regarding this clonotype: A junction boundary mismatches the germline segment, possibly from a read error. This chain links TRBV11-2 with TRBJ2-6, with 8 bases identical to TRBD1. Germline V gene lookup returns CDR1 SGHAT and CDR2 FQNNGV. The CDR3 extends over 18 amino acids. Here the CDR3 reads CAGSRRTGFVSGANALTF. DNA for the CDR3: TGTGCCGGCAGCCGACGGACAGGGTTTGTGTCTGGGGCCAACGCCCTGACATTT.

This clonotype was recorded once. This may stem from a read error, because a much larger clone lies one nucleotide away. The CDR3, as DNA: TGCGACAGCAGCGCCGACGCAAACACCGGGGAGCTGTTTTTT. Translating gives CDSSADANTGELFF. This chain connects TRBV5-1 to TRBJ2-2; D not resolved. This CDR3 comprises 14 residues. The germline V gene encodes CDR1 SGHRS and CDR2 YFSETQ.

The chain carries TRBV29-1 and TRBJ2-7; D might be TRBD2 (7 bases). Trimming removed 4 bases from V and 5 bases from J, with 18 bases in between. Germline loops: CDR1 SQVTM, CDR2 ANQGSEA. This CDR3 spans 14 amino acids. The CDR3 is CSVVWEGVGHEQYF. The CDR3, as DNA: TGCAGCGTTGTATGGGAGGGGGTGGGTCACGAGCAGTACTTC.

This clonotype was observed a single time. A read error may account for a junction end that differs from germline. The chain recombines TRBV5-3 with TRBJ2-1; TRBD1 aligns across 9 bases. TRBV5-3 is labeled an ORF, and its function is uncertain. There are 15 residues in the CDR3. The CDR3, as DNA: TGTACCAGAAGCTTCCGGGACAGGGCCTACAATGAGCAGCTCTTC. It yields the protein CTRSFRDRAYNEQLF.

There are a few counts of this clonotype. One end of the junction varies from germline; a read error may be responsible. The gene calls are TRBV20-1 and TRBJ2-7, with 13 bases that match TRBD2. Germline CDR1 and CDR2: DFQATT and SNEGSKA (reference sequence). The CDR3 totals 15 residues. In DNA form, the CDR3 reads TGCAGTGCTCCGGGACTAGCGGGGATTGAAAACGAGCAATACTTC. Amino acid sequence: CSAPGLAGIENEQYF.

CDR3 sequence reads: CAISGGGGSSDEQFF. The CDR3 DNA follows: TGTGCCATCAGTGGGGGGGGAGGCTCCTCTGATGAGCAGTTCTTC. The V call is TRBV10-3, the J call TRBJ2-1, with TRBD2 matching 7 bases. CDR1 is ENHRY, CDR2 SYGVKD, per germline. This CDR3 is 15 amino acids long. Trimming took 4 bases from V and 8 from J; bases not matched to a gene: 11.

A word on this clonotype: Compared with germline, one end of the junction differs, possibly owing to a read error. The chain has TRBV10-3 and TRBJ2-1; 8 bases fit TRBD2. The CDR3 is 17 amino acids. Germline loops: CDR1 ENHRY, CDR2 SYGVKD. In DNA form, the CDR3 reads TGTGCCATCAGTGAGATCGGCGAAGCGGGGGCGGGCAATGAGCATCTCTTC. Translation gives CAISEIGEAGAGNEHLF.

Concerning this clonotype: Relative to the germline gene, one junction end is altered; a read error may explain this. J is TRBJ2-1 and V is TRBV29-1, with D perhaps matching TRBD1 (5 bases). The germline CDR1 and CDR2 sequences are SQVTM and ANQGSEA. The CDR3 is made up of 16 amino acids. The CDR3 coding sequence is TGTAGTGTTGAATGGAACAGGATTAGATCTTACAATGAGCAGTTCTTC. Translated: CSVEWNRIRSYNEQFF.

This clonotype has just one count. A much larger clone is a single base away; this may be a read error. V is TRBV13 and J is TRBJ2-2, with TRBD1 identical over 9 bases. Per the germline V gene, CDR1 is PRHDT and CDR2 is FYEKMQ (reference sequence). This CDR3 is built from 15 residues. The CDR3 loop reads CAGSLGDRDTGELFF. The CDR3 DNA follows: TGTGCCGGCAGCTTAGGGGACAGGGACACCGGGGAGCTGTTTTTT.

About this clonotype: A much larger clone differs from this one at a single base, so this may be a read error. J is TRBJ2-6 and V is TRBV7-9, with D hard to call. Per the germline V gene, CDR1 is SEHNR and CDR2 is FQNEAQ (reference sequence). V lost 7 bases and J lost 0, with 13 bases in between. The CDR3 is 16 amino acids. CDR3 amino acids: CASNPGFSSGANVLTF. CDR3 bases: TGTGCCAGCAACCCCGGGTTCAGCTCTGGGGCCAACGTCCTGACTTTC.

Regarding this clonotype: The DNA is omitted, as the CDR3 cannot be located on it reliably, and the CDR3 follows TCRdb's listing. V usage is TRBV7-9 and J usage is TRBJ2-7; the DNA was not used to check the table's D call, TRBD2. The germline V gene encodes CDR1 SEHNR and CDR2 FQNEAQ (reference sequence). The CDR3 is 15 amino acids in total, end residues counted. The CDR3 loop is CASNRVAGGTYEQHF.

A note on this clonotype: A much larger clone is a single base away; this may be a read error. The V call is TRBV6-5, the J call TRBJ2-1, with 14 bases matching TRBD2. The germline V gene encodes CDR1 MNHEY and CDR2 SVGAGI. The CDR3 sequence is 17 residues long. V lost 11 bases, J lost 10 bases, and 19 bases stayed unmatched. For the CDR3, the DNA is TGTGCCCGCGGATGGGGGTTGACTAGCGGGAGGGCCCGCGAGCAGTTCTTC. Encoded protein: CARGWGLTSGRAREQFF.

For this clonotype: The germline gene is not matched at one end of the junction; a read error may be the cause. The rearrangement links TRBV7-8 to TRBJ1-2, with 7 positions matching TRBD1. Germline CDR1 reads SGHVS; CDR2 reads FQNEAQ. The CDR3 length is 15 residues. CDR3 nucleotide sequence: TGTGCCAGCAGCTCTCCTACAGGGGCGAACTATGGCTGCACCTTC. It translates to CASSSPTGANYGCTF.

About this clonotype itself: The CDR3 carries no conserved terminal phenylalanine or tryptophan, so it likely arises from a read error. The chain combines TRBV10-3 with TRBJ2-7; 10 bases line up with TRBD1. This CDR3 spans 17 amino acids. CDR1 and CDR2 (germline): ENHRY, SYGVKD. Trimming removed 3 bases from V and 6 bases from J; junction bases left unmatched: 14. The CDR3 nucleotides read TGTGCCATCAGTGACCTTCTCCCGGGACAGGGGTTCGGCGAGCAGTACATC. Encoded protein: CAISDLLPGQGFGEQYI.

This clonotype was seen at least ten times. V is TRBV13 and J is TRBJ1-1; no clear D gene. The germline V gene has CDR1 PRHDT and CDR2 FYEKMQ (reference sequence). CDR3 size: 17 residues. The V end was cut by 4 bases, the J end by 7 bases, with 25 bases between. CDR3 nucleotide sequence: TGTGCCAGCAGCTCCACATTTGTCGGACTGAGTAAGAATGAAGCTTTCTTT. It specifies CASSSTFVGLSKNEAFF.

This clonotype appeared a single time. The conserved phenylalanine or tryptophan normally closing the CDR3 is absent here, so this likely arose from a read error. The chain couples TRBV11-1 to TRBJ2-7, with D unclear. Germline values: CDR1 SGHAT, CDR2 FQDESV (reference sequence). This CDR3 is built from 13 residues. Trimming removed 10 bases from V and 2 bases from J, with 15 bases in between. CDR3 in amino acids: CANSLRSPYEQYI. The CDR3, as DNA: TGTGCCAACAGTTTAAGATCGCCCTACGAGCAGTACATC.

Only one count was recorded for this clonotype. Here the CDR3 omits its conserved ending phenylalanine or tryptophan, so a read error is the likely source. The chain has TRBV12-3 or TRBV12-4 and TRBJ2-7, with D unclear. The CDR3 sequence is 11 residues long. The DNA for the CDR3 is TGTACCAGCTCACGCTCGGGTGAGCAGTACTGC. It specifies CTSSRSGEQYC.